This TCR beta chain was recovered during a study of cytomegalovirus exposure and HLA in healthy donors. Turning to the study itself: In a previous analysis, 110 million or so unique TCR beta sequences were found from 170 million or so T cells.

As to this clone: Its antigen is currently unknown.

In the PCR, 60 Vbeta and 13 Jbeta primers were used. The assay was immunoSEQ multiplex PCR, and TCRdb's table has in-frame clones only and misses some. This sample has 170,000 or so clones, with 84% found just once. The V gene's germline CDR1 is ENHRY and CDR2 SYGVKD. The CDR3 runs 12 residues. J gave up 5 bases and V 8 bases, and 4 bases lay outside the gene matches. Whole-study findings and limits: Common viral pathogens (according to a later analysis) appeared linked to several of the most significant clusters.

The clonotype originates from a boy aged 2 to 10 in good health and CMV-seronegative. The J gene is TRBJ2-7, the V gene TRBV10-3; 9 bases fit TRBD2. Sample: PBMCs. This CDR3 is CAIAGTSNEQYF. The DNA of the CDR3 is TGTGCCATCGCCGGGACTAGCAACGAGCAGTACTTC.